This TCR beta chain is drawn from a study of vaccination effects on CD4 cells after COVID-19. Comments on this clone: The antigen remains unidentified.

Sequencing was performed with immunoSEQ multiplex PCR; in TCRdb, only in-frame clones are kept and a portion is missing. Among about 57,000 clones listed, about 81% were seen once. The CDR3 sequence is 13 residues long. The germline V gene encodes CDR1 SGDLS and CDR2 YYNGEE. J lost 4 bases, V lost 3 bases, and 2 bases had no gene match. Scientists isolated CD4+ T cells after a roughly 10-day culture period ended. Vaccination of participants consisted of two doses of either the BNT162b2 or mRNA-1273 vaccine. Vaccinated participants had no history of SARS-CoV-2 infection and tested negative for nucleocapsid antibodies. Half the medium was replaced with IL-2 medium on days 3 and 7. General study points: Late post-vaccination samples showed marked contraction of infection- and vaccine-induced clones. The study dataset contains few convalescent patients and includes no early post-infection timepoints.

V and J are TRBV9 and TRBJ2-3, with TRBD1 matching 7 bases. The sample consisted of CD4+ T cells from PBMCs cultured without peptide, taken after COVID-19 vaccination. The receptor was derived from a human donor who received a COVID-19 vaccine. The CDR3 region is CASSDTGADTQYF. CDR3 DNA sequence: TGTGCCAGCAGCGATACAGGGGCAGATACGCAGTATTTT. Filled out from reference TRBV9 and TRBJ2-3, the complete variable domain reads DSGVTQTPKHLITATGQRVTLRCSPRSGDLSVYWYQQSLDQGLQFLIQYYNGEERAKGNILERFSAQQFPDLHSELNLSSLELGDSALYFCASSDTGADTQYFGPGTRLTVL.